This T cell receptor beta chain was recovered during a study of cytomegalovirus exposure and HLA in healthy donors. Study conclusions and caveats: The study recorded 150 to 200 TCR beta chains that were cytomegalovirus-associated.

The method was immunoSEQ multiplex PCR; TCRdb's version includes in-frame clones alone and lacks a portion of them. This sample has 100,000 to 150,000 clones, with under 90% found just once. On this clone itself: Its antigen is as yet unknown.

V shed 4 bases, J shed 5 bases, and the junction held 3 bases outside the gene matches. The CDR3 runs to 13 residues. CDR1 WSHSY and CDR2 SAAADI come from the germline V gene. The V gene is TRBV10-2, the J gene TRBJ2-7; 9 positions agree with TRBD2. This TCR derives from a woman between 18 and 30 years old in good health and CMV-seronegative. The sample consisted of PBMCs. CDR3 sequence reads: CASSGASGNEQYF. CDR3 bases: TGCGCCAGCAGTGGGGCTAGCGGGAACGAGCAGTACTTC.